This T cell receptor (beta chain) appears in the sequencing data of a study of T-cell memory formation after mild COVID-19. Study background: Largely donor-specific sequence clusters came from a couple of donors. Overall study results and limits: Second-wave clones peaking on day 37 lacked confirmed SARS-CoV-2 specificity. The study detected some responding clones in pre-infection memory, suggesting cross-reactive memory joined.

A few counts support this clonotype. Its antigen is undetermined. Constant-segment-primed 5'RACE gave TCR alpha and TCR beta cDNA libraries with sample barcodes and UMIs. TCRdb re-analysed the 5' RACE reads in MiXCR, keeping a single row per CDR3 protein. The profile shows approximately 430,000 distinct CDR3 sequences, 23% of them singletons. The germline CDR1 and CDR2 sequences are MNHNY and SVGAGI (reference sequence). This CDR3 region has 15 residues. The germline V and J ends were trimmed by 2 bases and 4 bases, with 15 bases remaining between them. The rearrangement links TRBV6-6 to TRBJ2-7; a possible D gene is TRBD2 (6 bases). Sequences were obtained from PBMCs or a T cell subset sorted from them (not recorded which). The receptor's source is an adult woman who had mild COVID-19 (a few samples of this study predate the infection). Cell type and time point are not known. CDR3 nucleotide sequence: TGTGCCAGCAGTTACCCCGGGGGTCTTATTTACGAGCAGTACTTC. It encodes CASSYPGGLIYEQYF.